The clone carrying this T cell receptor beta chain was detected a few times. Through Arm-PCR of CDR3 regions and iRepertoire HTBI primers, TCR beta libraries were built. TCRdb re-called the multiplex PCR reads through MiXCR, storing one row per CDR3 protein. This table holds hundreds of thousands of distinct CDR3 sequences, 15% to 20% found once. The sample's time point: newly diagnosed GD, antithyroid drugs for less than 3 months. The TCR library was made from RNA extracted from PBMCs. Trimming took 3 bases from V and 7 from J, leaving 13 bases between them. CDR1 and CDR2 from the germline V gene are SGHAT and FQNNGV. The CDR3 spans 14 residues. The data stem from a study of regulatory T cells in long-lasting Graves disease. Another study also made use of these data, one on T cells in Graves' hyperthyroidism and ophthalmopathy.

The receptor was isolated from a woman younger than 45 with Graves disease. Sample: peripheral blood mononuclear cells (PBMCs), taken at new diagnosis, from a patient treated with antithyroid drugs. This chain links TRBV11-2 with TRBJ2-4, with D perhaps assigned TRBD1 or TRBD2 (6 bases each). The CDR3 DNA is TGTGCCAGCAGCTTTGTCCGGGGGCAGAACATTCAGTACTTC. Amino acid sequence: CASSFVRGQNIQYF.